This is a list of T cell receptor beta chains from one sample in a study of OX40 agonist ivuxolimab in advanced cancers. TCRdb keeps only in-frame clones here, not all; method: immunoSEQ multiplex PCR. The data contain around 60,000 clones, about 86% of them singletons. The input for sequencing was CD4+ or CD8+ T cells sorted from blood, taken in a trial of the OX40 agonist ivuxolimab. Receptors were obtained from an adult with an advanced solid tumor such as melanoma, head and neck, liver or kidney cancer. CDR3s include the opening cysteine and the closing phenylalanine or tryptophan. Each record gives: clone size, D gene, J gene, V gene, CDR3 protein, CDR3 DNA. D genes are given only for firm matches. Not every row has a clone size; where given, it reads once, few, many or a size class.

once | - | TRBJ2-5 | TRBV29-1 | CSAQEETQYF | TGCAGCGCACAAGAAGAGACCCAGTACTTC
- | TRBD1 | TRBJ1-2 | TRBV4-2 | CASSQDRGTGERHTF | TGTGCCAGCAGCCAAGATAGGGGGACAGGGGAGAGGCACACCTTC
- | TRBD1 | TRBJ2-2 | TRBV18 | CASWTRTGGTGELFF | TGTGCCAGCTGGACCCGGACAGGGGGCACCGGGGAGCTGTTTTTT
- | - | TRBJ2-5 | TRBV11-2 | CASSLVRETQYF | TGTGCCAGCAGCTTAGTTCGAGAGACCCAGTACTTC
- | - | TRBJ1-1 | TRBV18 | CASSPLQMNTEAFF | TGTGCCAGCTCACCACTACAGATGAACACTGAAGCTTTCTTT
- | TRBD2 | TRBJ2-3 | TRBV9 | CASSPMAGDRTDTQYF | TGTGCCAGCAGCCCTATGGCGGGGGACCGCACAGATACGCAGTATTTT
- | - | TRBJ1-2 | TRBV4-1 | CASSHLFKGQGRGYGYTF | TGCGCCAGCAGCCACCTATTCAAGGGGCAGGGACGTGGGTATGGCTACACCTTC
- | - | TRBJ2-6 | TRBV4-1 | CASSPEKAGANVLTF | TGCGCCAGCAGCCCCGAGAAAGCTGGGGCCAACGTCCTGACTTTC
- | TRBD1 | TRBJ1-1 | TRBV7-2 | CASSYRTGAGEAFF | TGTGCCAGCAGCTACCGGACAGGGGCGGGGGAAGCTTTCTTT
- | TRBD2 | TRBJ2-1 | TRBV18 | CASSPALAGGSGEQFF | TGTGCCAGCTCACCAGCACTAGCGGGGGGATCGGGTGAGCAGTTCTTC
- | TRBD1 | TRBJ1-2 | TRBV7-2 | CASSSDRVYGYTF | TGTGCCAGCAGCTCGGACAGGGTCTATGGCTACACCTTC
- | - | TRBJ1-1 | TRBV7-6 | CASSVFGGQAFF | TGTGCCAGCAGTGTCTTTGGGGGGCAGGCTTTCTTT
- | - | TRBJ1-4 | TRBV6-5 | CASSYIGATNEKLFF | TGTGCCAGCAGTTATATCGGGGCAACTAATGAAAAACTGTTTTTT
medium-sized | TRBD1 | TRBJ2-5 | TRBV7-9 | CASSPRGPETQYF | TGTGCCAGCAGCCCCAGGGGGCCCGAGACCCAGTACTTC
once | - | TRBJ1-2 | TRBV4-1 | CASSHPSTPSYGYTF | TGCGCCAGCAGCCATCCGTCGACGCCCTCCTATGGCTACACCTTC
once | - | TRBJ1-2 | TRBV19 | CASSISSIHYGYTF | TGTGCCAGTAGTATCTCCTCTATACACTATGGCTACACCTTC
- | TRBD1 | TRBJ1-1 | TRBV4-2 | CASSPTDRGNMNTEAFF | TGTGCCAGCAGCCCCACCGACAGGGGGAATATGAACACTGAAGCTTTCTTT
- | TRBD1 | TRBJ1-2 | TRBV7-9 | CASSQGSAGGDGYTF | TGTGCCAGCAGCCAGGGGTCGGCAGGGGGCGATGGCTACACCTTC
once | TRBD1 | TRBJ1-2 | TRBV19 | CASSRPAGGPYGYTF | TGTGCCAGTAGTAGACCCGCAGGGGGACCCTATGGCTACACCTTC
- | - | TRBJ2-4 | TRBV7-2 | CASSLMSGRWNIQYF | TGTGCCAGCAGCTTAATGAGTGGTCGCTGGAACATTCAGTACTTC
- | - | TRBJ1-1 | TRBV12-5 | CASGAGGNTEAFF | TGTGCTAGTGGTGCGGGGGGAAACACTGAAGCTTTCTTT
- | - | TRBJ1-6 | TRBV5-4 | CASSGRDGNSPLHF | TGTGCCAGCAGCGGGAGGGACGGAAATTCACCCCTCCACTTT
- | TRBD1 | TRBJ2-6 | TRBV7-9 | CASSPGQGIAGANVLTF | TGTGCCAGCAGCCCAGGACAGGGTATCGCTGGGGCCAACGTCCTGACTTTC
- | - | TRBJ2-3 | TRBV12-5 | CASGGPGSTDTQYF | TGTGCTAGTGGGGGACCCGGGAGCACAGATACGCAGTATTTT
many | TRBD1 | TRBJ1-2 | TRBV2 | CASSELSPGQGLQGYTF | TGTGCCAGCAGTGAATTGTCCCCGGGACAGGGCCTTCAAGGCTACACCTTC
- | - | TRBJ1-2 | TRBV2 | CASSEAGDGYTF | TGTGCCAGCAGTGAAGCAGGGGATGGCTACACCTTC
- | - | TRBJ2-5 | TRBV5-1 | CASRRTDQETQYF | TGCGCCAGCAGACGGACGGATCAAGAGACCCAGTACTTC
- | - | TRBJ1-2 | TRBV9 | CASSVVAQQNYGYTF | TGTGCCAGCAGCGTAGTCGCGCAGCAGAACTATGGCTACACCTTC
- | TRBD1 | TRBJ1-2 | TRBV7-8 | CASSSTPRGQNYGYTF | TGTGCCAGCAGCTCCACACCCAGGGGGCAGAACTATGGCTACACCTTC
- | - | TRBJ2-1 | TRBV9 | CASSAPGHPYNEQFF | TGTGCCAGCAGCGCCCCGGGACACCCGTACAATGAGCAGTTCTTC
- | TRBD2 | TRBJ2-1 | TRBV5-1 | CASSLTSGGLEQFF | TGCGCCAGCAGCTTGACTAGCGGGGGACTTGAGCAGTTCTTC
- | TRBD1 | TRBJ1-1 | TRBV5-1 | CASSSVQGADTEAFF | TGCGCCAGCAGCTCAGTACAGGGGGCGGACACTGAAGCTTTCTTT
- | TRBD2 | TRBJ2-7 | TRBV4-2 | CASSQGGSGGAGTYEQYF | TGTGCCAGCAGCCAAGGAGGTAGCGGGGGGGCCGGGACCTACGAGCAGTACTTC
- | - | TRBJ1-1 | TRBV12-5 | CASGLVRGKAFF | TGTGCTAGTGGTTTGGTACGAGGGAAAGCTTTCTTT
- | - | TRBJ1-1 | TRBV4-2 | CASSQAGDRAISVGAFF | TGTGCCAGCAGCCAAGCGGGGGACCGAGCGATTAGTGTAGGAGCTTTCTTT
once | - | TRBJ1-2 | TRBV27 | CASSLAASLGPGNYGYTF | TGTGCCAGCAGTTTGGCCGCCTCCCTGGGGCCAGGGAACTATGGCTACACCTTC
- | TRBD1 | TRBJ1-2 | TRBV19 | CASSHTETGNHGYTF | TGTGCCAGTAGTCATACGGAGACAGGGAACCATGGCTACACCTTC
- | - | TRBJ1-5 | TRBV6-1 | CASMGGGFQPQHF | TGTGCCAGCATGGGGGGCGGGTTTCAGCCCCAGCATTTT
medium-sized | TRBD1 | TRBJ2-7 | TRBV5-1 | CASKDRGVKQYF | TGCGCCAGCAAGGACAGGGGCGTCAAGCAGTACTTC
- | - | TRBJ2-2 | TRBV7-6 | CASSLRTANTGELFF | TGTGCCAGCAGCCTCCGGACGGCGAACACCGGGGAGCTGTTTTTT
- | TRBD1 | TRBJ2-7 | TRBV18 | CASSRGQDFGEQYF | TGTGCCAGCTCACGAGGACAGGACTTTGGCGAGCAGTACTTC
- | - | TRBJ1-2 | TRBV7-2 | CASSLDGGTYYGYTF | TGTGCCAGCAGCTTGGACGGGGGCACCTATTATGGCTACACCTTC
- | - | TRBJ1-2 | TRBV10-2 | CASSDPRRNYGYTF | TGCGCCAGCAGTGATCCCCGGCGGAACTATGGCTACACCTTC
- | TRBD1 | TRBJ1-1 | TRBV2 | CASSPRQGNTEAFF | TGTGCCAGCAGCCCCAGACAGGGGAACACTGAAGCTTTCTTT
- | TRBD1 | TRBJ2-7 | TRBV5-4 | CASSGMTGAYEQYF | TGTGCCAGCAGCGGAATGACAGGGGCCTACGAGCAGTACTTC
- | TRBD2 | TRBJ2-3 | TRBV5-1 | CASSLALAGGPSTDTQYF | TGCGCCAGCAGCTTGGCGCTAGCGGGGGGGCCCAGCACAGATACGCAGTATTTT